This T cell receptor beta chain stems from a study of T cell repertoires in cytomegalovirus infection. CDR3 size: 14 residues. Germline CDR1 is SGHVS and CDR2 is FNYEAQ. Trimming pared 5 bases from V and 5 bases from J, leaving 16 bases between. MiXCR, run by TCRdb on the reads, gives a single entry per CDR3 protein. The sample yields 650,000 to 900,000 distinct CDR3 sequences, approximately 29% seen once. In the case of this clonotype: Its antigen remains unidentified.

Sample: cultured CD8+ T cells from PBMCs, taken from culture after CMV antigen stimulation. The chain links TRBV7-6 to TRBJ2-7; tentative D call: TRBD2 (6 bases). The origin of this receptor is a human donor in good health (CMV status not recorded). Some clones in this sample may be carry-over from other donors' samples. CDR3 in DNA: TGTGCCAGCAGCCCCGGTCCAGGAGGGGACGAGCAGTACTTC. It is translated as CASSPGPGGDEQYF.